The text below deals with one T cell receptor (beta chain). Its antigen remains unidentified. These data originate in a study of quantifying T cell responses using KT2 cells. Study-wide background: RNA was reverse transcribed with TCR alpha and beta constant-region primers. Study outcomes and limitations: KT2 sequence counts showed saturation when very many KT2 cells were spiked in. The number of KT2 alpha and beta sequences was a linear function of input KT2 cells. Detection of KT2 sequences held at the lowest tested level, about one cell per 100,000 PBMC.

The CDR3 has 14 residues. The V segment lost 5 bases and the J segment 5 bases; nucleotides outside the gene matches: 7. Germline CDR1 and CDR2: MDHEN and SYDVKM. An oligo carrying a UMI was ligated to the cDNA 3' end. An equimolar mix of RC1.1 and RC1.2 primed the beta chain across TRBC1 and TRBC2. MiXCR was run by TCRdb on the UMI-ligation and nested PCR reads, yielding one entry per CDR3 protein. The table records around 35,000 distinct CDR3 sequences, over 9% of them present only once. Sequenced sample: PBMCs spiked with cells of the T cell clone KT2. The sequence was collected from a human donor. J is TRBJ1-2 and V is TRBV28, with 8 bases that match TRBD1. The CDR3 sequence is CASSPPGQAYGYTF. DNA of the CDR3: TGTGCCAGCAGTCCCCCGGGACAGGCTTATGGCTACACCTTC.